These T cell receptor beta chains were read from a single sample in a study of cytotoxic CD8 clonotypes in ibrutinib-treated CLL. Generated by immunoSEQ multiplex PCR, the TCRdb table keeps only in-frame clones and is missing some. The table lists roughly 300,000 clones, roughly three quarters of them singletons. This specimen was PBMCs, taken at disease progression, from a patient treated with ibrutinib. The receptors originated from a human donor with chronic lymphocytic leukemia. CDR3s include the opening cysteine and the closing phenylalanine or tryptophan. The order of the fields is clone size, J gene, V gene, D gene, CDR3 DNA, CDR3 protein. A D gene is named only where the DNA matches it firmly. Only part of the rows carry a size: once, few, many, or a class if the clone is expanded.

clone_size: NA
j_call: TRBJ1-4
v_call: TRBV11-2
d_call: NA
cdr3_nt: TGTGCCAGCAGCCCCGGGGGGGCAAGAGAAAAACTGTTTTTT
cdr3_aa: CASSPGGAREKLFF

clone_size: NA
j_call: TRBJ2-5
v_call: TRBV15
d_call: NA
cdr3_nt: TGTGCCACCAGCAGAGGCCGGGGGCACGTAGAGACCCAGTACTTC
cdr3_aa: CATSRGRGHVETQYF

clone_size: NA
j_call: TRBJ2-1
v_call: TRBV13
d_call: TRBD2
cdr3_nt: TGTGCCAGCAGCCACCGGACTAGCGGGGTATATGAGCAGTTCTTC
cdr3_aa: CASSHRTSGVYEQFF

clone_size: NA
j_call: TRBJ2-3
v_call: TRBV7-6
d_call: NA
cdr3_nt: TGTGCCAGCAGCTTCCTTCGCACAGATACGCAGTATTTT
cdr3_aa: CASSFLRTDTQYF

clone_size: NA
j_call: TRBJ1-4
v_call: TRBV7-6
d_call: NA
cdr3_nt: TGTGCCAGCAGCTTAGTCCAGAAAGGTCGGAAACTGTTTTTT
cdr3_aa: CASSLVQKGRKLFF

clone_size: NA
j_call: TRBJ1-4
v_call: TRBV2
d_call: NA
cdr3_nt: TGTGCCAGTCGGCGAGGTAATGAAAAACTGTTTTTT
cdr3_aa: CASRRGNEKLFF

clone_size: NA
j_call: TRBJ2-2
v_call: TRBV18
d_call: NA
cdr3_nt: TGTGCCAGCTCGCCTTATACGGGACCCAACACCGGGGAGCTGTTTTTT
cdr3_aa: CASSPYTGPNTGELFF

clone_size: NA
j_call: TRBJ2-6
v_call: TRBV12-1
d_call: NA
cdr3_nt: TGTGCCAGCAGCCCCAGGGTGCGTGGGGCCAACGTCCTGACTTTC
cdr3_aa: CASSPRVRGANVLTF

clone_size: once
j_call: TRBJ2-1
v_call: TRBV29-1
d_call: TRBD2
cdr3_nt: TGCAGCGTTGAGCCCGGGACTAGCGGGTACAATGAGCAGTTCTTC
cdr3_aa: CSVEPGTSGYNEQFF

clone_size: NA
j_call: TRBJ2-7
v_call: TRBV29-1
d_call: TRBD1
cdr3_nt: TGCAGCGTTGAAGTACAGGGGCAATACGAGCAGTACTTC
cdr3_aa: CSVEVQGQYEQYF

clone_size: once
j_call: TRBJ1-5
v_call: TRBV28
d_call: NA
cdr3_nt: TGTGCCAGCAGTTTGTTGAGGGGCGCAGGTCAGCCCCAGCATTTT
cdr3_aa: CASSLLRGAGQPQHF

clone_size: NA
j_call: TRBJ2-7
v_call: TRBV11-2
d_call: NA
cdr3_nt: TGTGCCAGCAGCTTAGCCTCAGGCCCGCCCTACGAGCAGTACTTC
cdr3_aa: CASSLASGPPYEQYF

clone_size: NA
j_call: TRBJ1-6
v_call: TRBV15
d_call: NA
cdr3_nt: TGTGCCACCAGCACTCCCAGGGGAGGCTCCTATAATTCACCCCTCCACTTT
cdr3_aa: CATSTPRGGSYNSPLHF

clone_size: few
j_call: TRBJ2-1
v_call: TRBV5-1
d_call: NA
cdr3_nt: TGCGCCAGCAGCTTGGGGCTATACAATGAGCAGTTCTTC
cdr3_aa: CASSLGLYNEQFF

clone_size: NA
j_call: TRBJ2-7
v_call: TRBV4-1
d_call: TRBD2
cdr3_nt: TGCGCCAGCAGCCGATATGCATCCGGGGGGGCCTACGAGCAGTACTTC
cdr3_aa: CASSRYASGGAYEQYF

clone_size: NA
j_call: TRBJ2-7
v_call: TRBV11-2
d_call: NA
cdr3_nt: TGTGCCAGCAGCTTACAGCTCAACTACGAGCAGTACTTC
cdr3_aa: CASSLQLNYEQYF

clone_size: NA
j_call: TRBJ2-6
v_call: TRBV5-1
d_call: NA
cdr3_nt: TGCGCCAGCAGCTCTGATAACAACTCTGGGGCCAACGTCCTGACTTTC
cdr3_aa: CASSSDNNSGANVLTF

clone_size: NA
j_call: TRBJ2-1
v_call: TRBV7-2
d_call: NA
cdr3_nt: TGTGCCAGGGAGGGCCGGGACCCAAGATGGGAGCAGTTCTTC
cdr3_aa: CAREGRDPRWEQFF

clone_size: NA
j_call: TRBJ2-3
v_call: TRBV5-1
d_call: NA
cdr3_nt: TGCGCCAGCAGCCCCACCCTCGCGGATTACACAGATACGCAGTATTTT
cdr3_aa: CASSPTLADYTDTQYF

clone_size: NA
j_call: TRBJ2-7
v_call: TRBV5-1
d_call: TRBD2
cdr3_nt: TGCGCCAGCAGCCGGTCGGGAGGCTACGAGCAGTACTTC
cdr3_aa: CASSRSGGYEQYF

clone_size: NA
j_call: TRBJ1-1
v_call: TRBV9
d_call: NA
cdr3_nt: TGTGCCAGCAGCGTAGGAGTAGGACGGAGGACTGAAGCTTTCTTT
cdr3_aa: CASSVGVGRRTEAFF

clone_size: few
j_call: TRBJ1-2
v_call: TRBV4-1
d_call: TRBD1
cdr3_nt: TGCGCCAGCAGCCAAGACGGCACAGGGGACTATGGCTACACCTTC
cdr3_aa: CASSQDGTGDYGYTF

clone_size: few
j_call: TRBJ2-1
v_call: TRBV9
d_call: TRBD1
cdr3_nt: TGTGCCAGCAGCACCCGGACAGGGGGGGAGCAGTTCTTC
cdr3_aa: CASSTRTGGEQFF

clone_size: NA
j_call: TRBJ2-7
v_call: TRBV10-3
d_call: NA
cdr3_nt: TGTGCCATCAGTGACCCCCCTGGGGTCTCCTACGAGCAGTACTTC
cdr3_aa: CAISDPPGVSYEQYF

clone_size: few
j_call: TRBJ2-3
v_call: TRBV5-1
d_call: NA
cdr3_nt: TGCGCCAGCAGCTTGGCGGCAGGGAGCGCAGATACGCAGTATTTT
cdr3_aa: CASSLAAGSADTQYF